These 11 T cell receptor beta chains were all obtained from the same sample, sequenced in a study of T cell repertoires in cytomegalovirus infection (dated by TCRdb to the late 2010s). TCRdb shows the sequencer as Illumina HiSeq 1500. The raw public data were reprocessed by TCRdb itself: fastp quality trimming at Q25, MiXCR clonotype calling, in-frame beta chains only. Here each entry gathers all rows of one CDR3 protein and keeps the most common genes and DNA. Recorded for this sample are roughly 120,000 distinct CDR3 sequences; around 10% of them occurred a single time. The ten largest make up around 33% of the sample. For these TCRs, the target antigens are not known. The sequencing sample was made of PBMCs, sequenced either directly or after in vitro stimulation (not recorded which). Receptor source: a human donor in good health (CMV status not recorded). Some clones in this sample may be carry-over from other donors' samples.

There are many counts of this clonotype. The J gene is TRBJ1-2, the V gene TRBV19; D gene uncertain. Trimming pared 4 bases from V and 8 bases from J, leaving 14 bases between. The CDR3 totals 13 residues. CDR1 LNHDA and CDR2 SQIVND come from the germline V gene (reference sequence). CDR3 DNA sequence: TGTGCCAGTAGTACACCCCCTTACTGGGGCTACACCTTC. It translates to CASSTPPYWGYTF.

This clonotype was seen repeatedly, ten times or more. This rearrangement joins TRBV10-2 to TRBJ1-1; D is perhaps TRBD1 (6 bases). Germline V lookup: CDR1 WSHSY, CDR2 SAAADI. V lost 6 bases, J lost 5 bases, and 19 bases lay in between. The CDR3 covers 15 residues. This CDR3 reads CASRGGANLLTEAFF. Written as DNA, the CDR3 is TGCGCCAGCAGAGGGGGGGCTAATCTCTTAACTGAAGCTTTCTTT.

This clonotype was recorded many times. CDR3 sequence: CASSPWTSGSRTDTQYF. CDR3 DNA sequence: TGTGCCAGCAGCCCCTGGACTAGCGGGAGTCGGACAGATACGCAGTATTTT. V and J are TRBV7-6 and TRBJ2-3; TRBD2 agrees at 13 bases. Germline lookup yields CDR1 SGHVS and CDR2 FNYEAQ. The junction had 8 bases not matched to a gene; V was cut back by 5 bases and J by 3 bases. The CDR3 covers 17 residues.

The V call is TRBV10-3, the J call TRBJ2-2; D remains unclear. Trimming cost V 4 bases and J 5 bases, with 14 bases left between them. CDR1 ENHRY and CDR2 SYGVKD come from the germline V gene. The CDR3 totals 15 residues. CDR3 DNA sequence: TGTGCCATCAGTGGCCGGATAAACGGAACCGGGGAGCTGTTTTTT. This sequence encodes CAISGRINGTGELFF.

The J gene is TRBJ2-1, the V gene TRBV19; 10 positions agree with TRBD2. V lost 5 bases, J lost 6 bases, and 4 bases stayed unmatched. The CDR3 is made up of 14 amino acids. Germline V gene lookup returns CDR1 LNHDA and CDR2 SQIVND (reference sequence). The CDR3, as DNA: TGTGCCAGTAGTGGCCTAGCGGGAGCCAATGAGCAGTTCTTC. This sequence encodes CASSGLAGANEQFF. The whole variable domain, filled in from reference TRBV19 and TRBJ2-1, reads DGGITQSPKYLFRKEGQNVTLSCEQNLNHDAMYWYRQDPGQGLRLIYYSQIVNDFQKGDIAEGYSVSREKKESFPLTVTSAQKNPTAFYLCASSGLAGANEQFFGPGTRLTVL.

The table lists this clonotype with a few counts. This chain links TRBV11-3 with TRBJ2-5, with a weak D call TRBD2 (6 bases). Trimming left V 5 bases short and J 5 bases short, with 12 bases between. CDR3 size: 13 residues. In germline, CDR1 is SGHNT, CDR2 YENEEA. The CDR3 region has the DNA TGTGCCAGCAGCCCGGGAGATCTGGAGACCCAGTACTTC. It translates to CASSPGDLETQYF.

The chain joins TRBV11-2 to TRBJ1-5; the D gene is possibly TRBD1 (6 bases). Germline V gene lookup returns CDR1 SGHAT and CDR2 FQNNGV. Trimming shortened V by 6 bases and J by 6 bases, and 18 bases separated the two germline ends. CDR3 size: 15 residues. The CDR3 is CASSSGVLSGQPQHF. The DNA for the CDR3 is TGTGCCAGCAGTTCAGGGGTTTTAAGCGGTCAGCCCCAGCATTTT.

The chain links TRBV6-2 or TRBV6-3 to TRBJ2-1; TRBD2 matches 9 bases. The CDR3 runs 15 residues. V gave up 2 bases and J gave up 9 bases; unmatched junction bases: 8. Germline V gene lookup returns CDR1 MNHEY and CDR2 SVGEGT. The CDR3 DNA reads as TGTGCCAGCAGTTACGCCGGCCTAGCGGGATCTGAGCAGTTCTTC. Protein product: CASSYAGLAGSEQFF.

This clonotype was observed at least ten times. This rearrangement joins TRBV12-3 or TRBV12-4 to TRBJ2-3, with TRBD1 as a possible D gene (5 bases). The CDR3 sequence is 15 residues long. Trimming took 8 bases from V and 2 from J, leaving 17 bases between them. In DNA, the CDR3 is TGTGCCAGCGGCTCGAAGGGGTCTTCCACAGATACGCAGTATTTT. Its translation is CASGSKGSSTDTQYF.

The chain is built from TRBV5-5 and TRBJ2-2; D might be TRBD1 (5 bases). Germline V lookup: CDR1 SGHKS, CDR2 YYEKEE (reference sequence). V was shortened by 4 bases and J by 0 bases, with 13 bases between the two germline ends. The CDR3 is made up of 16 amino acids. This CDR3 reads CASSQRGVANTGELFF. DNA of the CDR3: TGTGCCAGCAGCCAAAGGGGTGTAGCGAACACCGGGGAGCTGTTTTTT.

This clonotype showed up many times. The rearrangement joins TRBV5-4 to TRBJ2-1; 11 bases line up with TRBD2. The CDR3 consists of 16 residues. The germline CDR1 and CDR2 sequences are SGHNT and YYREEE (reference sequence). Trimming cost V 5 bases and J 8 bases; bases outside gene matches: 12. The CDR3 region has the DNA TGTGCCAGCAGTCCGGGACTAGCGGAGCGAAGTGATGAGCAGTTCTTC. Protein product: CASSPGLAERSDEQFF.